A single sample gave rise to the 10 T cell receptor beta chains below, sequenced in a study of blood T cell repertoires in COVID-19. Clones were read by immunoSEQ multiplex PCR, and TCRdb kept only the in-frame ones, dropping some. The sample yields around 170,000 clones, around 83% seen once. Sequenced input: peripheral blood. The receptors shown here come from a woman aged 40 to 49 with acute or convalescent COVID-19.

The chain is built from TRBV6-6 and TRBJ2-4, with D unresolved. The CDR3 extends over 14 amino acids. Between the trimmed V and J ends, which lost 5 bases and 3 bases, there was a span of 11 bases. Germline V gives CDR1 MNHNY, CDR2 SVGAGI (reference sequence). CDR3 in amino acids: CASSPFQVKNIQYF. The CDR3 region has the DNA TGTGCCAGCAGTCCGTTTCAGGTCAAAAACATTCAGTACTTC.

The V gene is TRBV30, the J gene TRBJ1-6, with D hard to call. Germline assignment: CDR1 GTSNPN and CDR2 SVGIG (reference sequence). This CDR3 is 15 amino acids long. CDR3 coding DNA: TGTGCTACCAGTGAAGAAAGCTCCTATAATTCACCCCTCCACTTT. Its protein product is CATSEESSYNSPLHF.

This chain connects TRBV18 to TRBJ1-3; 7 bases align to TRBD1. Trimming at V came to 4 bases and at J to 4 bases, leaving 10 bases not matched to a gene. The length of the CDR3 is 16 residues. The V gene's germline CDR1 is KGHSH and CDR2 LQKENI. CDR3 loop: CASSQNPGTEGNTIYF. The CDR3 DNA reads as TGTGCCAGCTCACAAAACCCCGGGACAGAGGGAAACACCATATATTTT.

In nucleotides, the CDR3 is TGTGCCAGAAACAGGAGAGCTTTCTTT. Translation gives CARNRRAFF. This chain uses TRBV19 with TRBJ1-1; tentative D call: TRBD1 (5 bases). Germline CDR1 reads LNHDA; CDR2 reads SQIVND (reference sequence). The CDR3 covers 9 residues. Trimming removed 9 bases at V and 10 bases at J, with 9 bases between. Full variable domain (remainder filled in from reference TRBV19 and TRBJ1-1): DGGITQSPKYLFRKEGQNVTLSCEQNLNHDAMYWYRQDPGQGLRLIYYSQIVNDFQKGDIAEGYSVSREKKESFPLTVTSAQKNPTAFYLCARNRRAFFGQGTRLTVV.

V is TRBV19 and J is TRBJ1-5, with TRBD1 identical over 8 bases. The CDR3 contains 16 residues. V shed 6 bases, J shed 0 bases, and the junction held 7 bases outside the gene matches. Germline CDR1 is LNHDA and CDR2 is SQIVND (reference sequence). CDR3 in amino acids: CASRLRQGNSNQPQHF. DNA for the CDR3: TGTGCCAGTAGACTCAGACAGGGGAATAGCAATCAGCCCCAGCATTTT.

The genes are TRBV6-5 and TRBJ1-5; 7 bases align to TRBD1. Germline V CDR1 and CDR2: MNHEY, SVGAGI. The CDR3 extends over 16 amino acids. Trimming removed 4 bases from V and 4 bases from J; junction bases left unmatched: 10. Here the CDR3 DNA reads TGTGCCAGCAGTTCGTCCGACAGGGCGGGGAATCAGCCCCAGCATTTT. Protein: CASSSSDRAGNQPQHF.

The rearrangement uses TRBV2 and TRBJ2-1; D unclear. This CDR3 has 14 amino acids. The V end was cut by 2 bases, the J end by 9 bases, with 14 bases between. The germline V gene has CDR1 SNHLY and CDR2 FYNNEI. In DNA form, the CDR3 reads TGTGCCAGCAGTGAACTGTTAGACACCAGTGAGCAGTTCTTC. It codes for CASSELLDTSEQFF.

For the CDR3, the DNA is TGTGCCAGCTCACAGGAGTTGTACCAAGAGACCCAGTACTTC. Its protein product is CASSQELYQETQYF. The chain has TRBV18 and TRBJ2-5; D remains ambiguous. V dropped 4 bases and J dropped 0 bases, with 9 bases sitting between them. Germline V lookup: CDR1 KGHSH, CDR2 LQKENI. This CDR3 is built from 14 residues.

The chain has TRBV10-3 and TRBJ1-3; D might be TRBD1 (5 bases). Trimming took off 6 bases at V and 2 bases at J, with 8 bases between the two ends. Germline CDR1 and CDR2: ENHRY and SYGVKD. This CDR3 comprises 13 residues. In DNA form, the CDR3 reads TGTGCCATCAGGGAGGGGCCTGGAAACACCATATATTTT. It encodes CAIREGPGNTIYF.

In DNA form, the CDR3 reads TGCAGCGTTGAGGGTCTCCGGGGGGCAGGATACGAGCAGTACTTC. Encoded protein: CSVEGLRGAGYEQYF. This chain joins TRBV29-1 and TRBJ2-7; TRBD2 might be the D (7 bases). This CDR3 comprises 15 residues. Germline V gives CDR1 SQVTM, CDR2 ANQGSEA. V was cut by 3 bases and J by 4 bases, with 19 bases left in between.